This section outlines one T cell receptor (beta chain) sequence together with its context. The data originate from a study of blood T cell repertoires in COVID-19. Background on the study: Sites across the United States, Italy and Spain contributed samples from acute and convalescent COVID-19. In each case, the material was cDNA or gDNA derived from T cells, B-cell-depleted T cells, or PBMCs.

V was clipped by 1 base and J by 4 bases; unmatched bases: 4. The CDR3 loop spans 15 amino acids. Germline CDR1 KGHSH, CDR2 LQKENI. The data were produced by immunoSEQ multiplex PCR, yet TCRdb's version contains in-frame clones alone and is incomplete. The repertoire has roughly 120,000 clones, around 90% of them found once; the top ten carry over 3%. This sequence joins TRBV18 and TRBJ2-5; 9 positions match TRBD1. The source material was peripheral blood. The sequence was obtained from a woman aged 45-60 years with acute or convalescent COVID-19. The CDR3 bases are TGTGCCAGCTCACCACAACAGGGGGCAGGAGAGACCCAGTACTTC. This sequence encodes CASSPQQGAGETQYF. The entire variable domain, with the rest obtained from reference TRBV18 and TRBJ2-5, is as follows: NAGVMQNPRHLVRRRGQEARLRCSPMKGHSHVYWYRQLPEEGLKFMVYLQKENIIDESGMPKERFSAEFPKEGPSILRIQQVVRGDSAAYFCASSPQQGAGETQYFGPGTRLLVL.